This T cell receptor (beta chain) was retrieved from a study of T cell responses to AZD1222 COVID-19 vaccine. Study-wide findings and caveats: Spike-specific TCR breadth rose after two AZD1222 doses, and depth rose as well. Seropositive at baseline were only a handful of AZD1222 recipients. Clonal diversity may have been underestimated, and the donors were mostly white British, with more females than males.

The V end was cut by 6 bases, the J end by 2 bases, with 10 bases between. The CDR3 contains 14 residues. Per the germline V gene, CDR1 is SNHLY and CDR2 is FYNNEI. Method: immunoSEQ multiplex PCR; TCRdb's copy keeps in-frame clones and lacks some. The sample carries 95,000 to 150,000 clones, roughly 88% recorded once. This clone was recorded once. No antigen is known for it. V usage is TRBV2 and J usage is TRBJ2-2, with D perhaps matching TRBD2 (6 bases). This receptor was identified in an adult in good health. The sequenced sample was peripheral blood, obtained on day 0 of AZD1222 vaccination. CDR3: CASRRDSNTGELFF. DNA of the CDR3: TGTGCCAGCAGACGGGACTCCAACACCGGGGAGCTGTTTTTT.